Listed below are T cell receptor beta chains from one sample, sequenced in a study of metastatic and nonmetastatic thyroid tumors. TCRdb ran MiXCR on the PCR reads. Seen here are 43,000 or so clones, about 4.2% observed once, and the top ten hold 8% to 10%. Input material: blood. Receptor source: a female donor with papillary thyroid cancer or a benign thyroid nodule (not recorded which). Some clones in this sample may be carry-over from other donors' samples. Each CDR3 is given with its conserved first and last residue. The order of the fields is D gene, V gene, J gene, clone size, CDR3 protein, CDR3 DNA. D genes are given only for firm matches. A row's size may be missing; if present it is once, few, many or a size class.

d_gene: TRBD2; v_gene: TRBV29-1; j_gene: TRBJ2-3; abundance: many; CDR3aa: CSVTSGTSDHTDTQYF; CDR3nt: TGCAGCGTCACTTCCGGGACTAGCGACCACACAGATACGCAGTATTTT
d_gene: -; v_gene: TRBV12-3/TRBV12-4; j_gene: TRBJ1-1; abundance: many; CDR3aa: CASSLLGDVRTEAFF; CDR3nt: TGTGCCAGCAGTCTCCTAGGAGATGTACGGACTGAAGCTTTCTTT
d_gene: -; v_gene: TRBV7-9; j_gene: TRBJ2-2; abundance: few; CDR3aa: CASRSDWGNANTGELFF; CDR3nt: TGTGCCAGCAGATCTGACTGGGGTAACGCGAACACCGGGGAGCTGTTTTTT
d_gene: TRBD1; v_gene: TRBV30; j_gene: TRBJ1-2; abundance: many; CDR3aa: CASHRGVNYGYTF; CDR3nt: TGTGCCTCCCACAGGGGAGTAAACTATGGCTACACCTTC
d_gene: -; v_gene: TRBV12-3/TRBV12-4; j_gene: TRBJ2-1; abundance: many; CDR3aa: CASSGGTGFYERFF; CDR3nt: TGTGCCAGCAGTGGGGGAACAGGGTTTTATGAGCGGTTCTTC
d_gene: TRBD2; v_gene: TRBV5-1; j_gene: TRBJ2-1; abundance: many; CDR3aa: CASSLAGDEQFF; CDR3nt: TGCGCCAGCAGCCTAGCGGGAGATGAGCAGTTCTTC
d_gene: -; v_gene: TRBV20-1; j_gene: TRBJ2-1; abundance: many; CDR3aa: CSASLVSPGSVSYNEQFF; CDR3nt: TGCAGTGCTAGTTTAGTATCCCCCGGGAGCGTTTCCTACAATGAGCAGTTCTTC
d_gene: -; v_gene: TRBV12-3/TRBV12-4; j_gene: TRBJ2-1; abundance: -; CDR3aa: CASILVATLNLREQFF; CDR3nt: TGTGCCAGCATTTTAGTCGCGACTCTTAATTTGCGTGAGCAGTTCTTC
d_gene: -; v_gene: TRBV11-2; j_gene: TRBJ2-5; abundance: -; CDR3aa: CASSLDLRERETQYF; CDR3nt: TGTGCCAGCAGCTTAGATTTGAGGGAAAGGGAGACCCAGTACTTC
d_gene: -; v_gene: TRBV20-1; j_gene: TRBJ2-7; abundance: few; CDR3aa: CSARRDMDEQYF; CDR3nt: TGCAGTGCTAGACGGGACATGGACGAGCAGTACTTC
d_gene: -; v_gene: TRBV28; j_gene: TRBJ1-1; abundance: many; CDR3aa: CASSTFQGKSTEAFF; CDR3nt: TGTGCCAGCAGTACATTTCAGGGGAAGAGCACTGAAGCTTTCTTT
d_gene: -; v_gene: TRBV5-4; j_gene: TRBJ2-2; abundance: -; CDR3aa: CASSLDYSAGELFF; CDR3nt: TGTGCCAGCAGCTTGGATTACTCTGCCGGGGAGCTGTTTTTT
d_gene: -; v_gene: TRBV7-3; j_gene: TRBJ1-1; abundance: many; CDR3aa: CASSRGQNTEAFF; CDR3nt: TGTGCCAGCAGCAGGGGACAGAACACTGAAGCTTTCTTT
d_gene: TRBD1; v_gene: TRBV18; j_gene: TRBJ2-1; abundance: few; CDR3aa: CASSPPDRGRDNEQFF; CDR3nt: TGTGCCAGCTCACCTCCGGACAGGGGGCGCGACAATGAGCAGTTCTTC
d_gene: -; v_gene: TRBV20-1; j_gene: TRBJ2-7; abundance: many; CDR3aa: CSASVGEPYEQYF; CDR3nt: TGCAGTGCTAGTGTGGGGGAGCCCTACGAGCAGTACTTC
d_gene: -; v_gene: TRBV20-1; j_gene: TRBJ1-6; abundance: many; CDR3aa: CSATTSNSPLHF; CDR3nt: TGCAGTGCAACGACAAGTAATTCACCCCTCCACTTT
d_gene: -; v_gene: TRBV24-1; j_gene: TRBJ2-3; abundance: -; CDR3aa: CVTSDFEAPATDTQYF; CDR3nt: TGTGTCACCAGTGATTTTGAGGCCCCGGCCACAGATACGCAGTATTTT
d_gene: -; v_gene: TRBV30; j_gene: TRBJ1-4; abundance: many; CDR3aa: CAWSSGQRGEKLFF; CDR3nt: TGTGCCTGGAGTAGTGGACAGCGAGGGGAAAAACTGTTTTTT
d_gene: TRBD1; v_gene: TRBV12-3/TRBV12-4; j_gene: TRBJ1-2; abundance: many; CDR3aa: CASSLAPSPTGGGGYTF; CDR3nt: TGTGCCAGCAGTTTAGCTCCCTCTCCGACAGGGGGGGGTGGCTACACCTTC
d_gene: TRBD2; v_gene: TRBV4-2; j_gene: TRBJ2-1; abundance: many; CDR3aa: CASSHEAGGPTYEQFF; CDR3nt: TGTGCCAGCAGCCATGAAGCGGGAGGGCCTACCTATGAGCAGTTCTTC
d_gene: -; v_gene: TRBV7-7; j_gene: TRBJ2-5; abundance: many; CDR3aa: CASSLSGVTGTQYF; CDR3nt: TGTGCTAGCAGCTTATCTGGGGTAACGGGGACCCAGTACTTC
d_gene: -; v_gene: TRBV19; j_gene: TRBJ1-4; abundance: few; CDR3aa: CASSQDGLSSSCGEKLFF; CDR3nt: TGTGCCAGTAGTCAAGACGGCCTCTCCTCTTCATGTGGGGAAAAACTGTTTTTT
d_gene: -; v_gene: TRBV20-1; j_gene: TRBJ2-3; abundance: few; CDR3aa: CSATTPGHLATDMQYF; CDR3nt: TGCAGTGCTACGACGCCGGGCCACCTTGCCACAGATATGCAGTATTTT
d_gene: TRBD1; v_gene: TRBV6-1; j_gene: TRBJ1-1; abundance: -; CDR3aa: CASTRQGAFTEAFF; CDR3nt: TGTGCCAGCACCAGACAGGGGGCCTTCACTGAAGCTTTCTTT
d_gene: -; v_gene: TRBV20-1; j_gene: TRBJ2-5; abundance: few; CDR3aa: CSARFAGMETQYF; CDR3nt: TGCAGTGCTAGATTTGCCGGGATGGAGACCCAGTACTTC
d_gene: TRBD1; v_gene: TRBV20-1; j_gene: TRBJ1-1; abundance: medium-sized; CDR3aa: CSAMTGSTEAFF; CDR3nt: TGCAGTGCGATGACAGGGAGCACTGAAGCTTTCTTT
d_gene: -; v_gene: TRBV6-2/TRBV6-3; j_gene: TRBJ2-2; abundance: few; CDR3aa: CASRGPNTGELFF; CDR3nt: TGTGCCAGCAGGGGACCTAACACCGGGGAGCTGTTTTTT
d_gene: -; v_gene: TRBV11-2; j_gene: TRBJ2-7; abundance: few; CDR3aa: CASSLVLSCF; CDR3nt: TGCGCCAGCAGCTTAGTCCTCAGCTGCTTC
d_gene: -; v_gene: TRBV12-5; j_gene: TRBJ2-5; abundance: -; CDR3aa: CASGLVLSRIAIEETQYF; CDR3nt: TGTGCTAGTGGTTTGGTACTTTCCAGGATAGCGATAGAAGAGACCCAGTACTTC
d_gene: -; v_gene: TRBV7-3; j_gene: TRBJ2-1; abundance: many; CDR3aa: CASSLSGFGEQFF; CDR3nt: TGTGCCAGCAGCTTAAGCGGGTTCGGTGAGCAGTTCTTC
d_gene: -; v_gene: TRBV11-3; j_gene: TRBJ2-7; abundance: many; CDR3aa: CASSLGGTVLNEQYF; CDR3nt: TGTGCCAGCAGCTTAGGCGGGACAGTCCTTAACGAGCAGTACTTC
d_gene: -; v_gene: TRBV6-1; j_gene: TRBJ2-7; abundance: few; CDR3aa: CASRRKSGAIGHEQYF; CDR3nt: TGTGCCAGCAGAAGGAAATCAGGGGCTATAGGCCACGAGCAGTACTTC
d_gene: -; v_gene: TRBV10-2; j_gene: TRBJ1-1; abundance: few; CDR3aa: CASSEGGTEAFF; CDR3nt: TGCGCCAGCAGTGAGGGGGGTACTGAAGCTTTCTTT
d_gene: TRBD1; v_gene: TRBV12-3/TRBV12-4; j_gene: TRBJ2-5; abundance: many; CDR3aa: CASSSRGPETQYF; CDR3nt: TGTGCCAGCAGTAGCAGGGGGCCAGAGACCCAGTACTTC
d_gene: TRBD2; v_gene: TRBV6-9; j_gene: TRBJ2-3; abundance: -; CDR3aa: CASSAGTSGQTDTQYF; CDR3nt: TGCGCCAGCAGTGCCGGGACTAGCGGGCAAACAGATACGCAGTATTTT
d_gene: TRBD1; v_gene: TRBV11-2; j_gene: TRBJ2-7; abundance: many; CDR3aa: CASSIIAGQGAYEQYF; CDR3nt: TGTGCCAGCAGCATAATAGCGGGACAGGGGGCCTACGAGCAGTACTTC
d_gene: -; v_gene: TRBV24-1; j_gene: TRBJ2-3; abundance: few; CDR3aa: CDNSDFEAPAPDTQYF; CDR3nt: TGTGACAACAGTGATTTTGAGGCCCCGGCCCCAGATACGCAGTATTTT
d_gene: -; v_gene: TRBV25-1; j_gene: TRBJ2-1; abundance: few; CDR3aa: CASRPGGLEGNEQFF; CDR3nt: TGTGCCAGCAGACCAGGGGGACTAGAGGGAAATGAGCAGTTCTTC
d_gene: -; v_gene: TRBV20-1; j_gene: TRBJ2-1; abundance: many; CDR3aa: CSARVRDVYNEQFF; CDR3nt: TGCAGTGCTAGAGTTCGGGACGTCTACAATGAGCAGTTCTTC
d_gene: -; v_gene: TRBV6-1; j_gene: TRBJ1-2; abundance: -; CDR3aa: CASSEAPGNYGHTF; CDR3nt: TGTGCCAGCAGTGAAGCGCCCGGGAACTATGGCCACACCTTC